This T cell receptor (beta chain) is drawn from a study of cytomegalovirus exposure and HLA in healthy donors. The PCR made use of 60 Vbeta and 13 Jbeta primers. Clones were read by immunoSEQ multiplex PCR, and TCRdb kept only the in-frame ones, dropping some. The table has under 150,000 clones, around 85% seen once. The CDR3 covers 14 residues. Trimming removed 2 bases from V and 9 bases from J, with 14 bases in between. Germline V lookup: CDR1 MNHEY, CDR2 SMNVEV (reference sequence). The sequencing input was PBMCs. This rearrangement joins TRBV27 to TRBJ2-1, with D possibly being TRBD2 (5 bases). The clonotype originates from a boy aged 10-17 years in good health and CMV-seronegative. In nucleotides, the CDR3 is TGTGCCAGCAGTTTACGGTCCGGGATGGGTGAGCAGTTCTTC. Encoded protein: CASSLRSGMGEQFF.